This T cell receptor beta chain is from a study of cytotoxic CD8 clonotypes in ibrutinib-treated CLL. J lost 3 bases, V lost 4 bases, and 7 bases had no gene match. Germline V gene data show CDR1 as LGHNA and CDR2 as YNFKEQ. This CDR3 region has 15 residues. Clones were read by immunoSEQ multiplex PCR, and TCRdb kept only the in-frame ones, dropping some. The data contain around 92,000 clones, approximately 71% of them seen just once; the ten biggest clones take up roughly 24%. The sample in question was PBMCs, obtained after 24 months of ibrutinib treatment. The TCR comes from a human donor with chronic lymphocytic leukemia. The V and J genes are TRBV4-2 and TRBJ1-1, with 8 bases identical to TRBD1. DNA of the CDR3: TGTGCCAGCAGCCGAGGACAGGGACGAGACACTGAAGCTTTCTTT. Amino acids: CASSRGQGRDTEAFF.